This T cell receptor beta chain was profiled in a study of blood T cell repertoires in COVID-19. Study overall: The United States, Italy and Spain provided the acute and convalescent COVID-19 samples. T cells, B-cell-depleted T cells, or PBMCs supplied cDNA or gDNA.

The sample holds one count of this clone. In the original analysis: Nucleated cell number was recorded as an estimate derived from reference gene primer amplification. Repertoires were generated with immunoSEQ multiplex PCR, while TCRdb's copy carries only in-frame clones and drops some. From that table come the V and J calls and clone size; the DNA was used to work out D and trimming. The table lists about 72,000 clones, roughly 80% of them singletons. Deletions cut 6 bases from V and 7 bases from J, with 13 bases between. The germline gives CDR1 ENHRY, CDR2 SYGVKD. The CDR3 consists of 13 residues. The J gene is TRBJ1-5, the V gene TRBV10-3; tentative D call: TRBD1 (6 bases). Source material: peripheral blood. The source of this sequence is a human donor in a cohort sampled during active COVID-19. The CDR3 bases are TGTGCCATCAGCACAGGGTTGTACCAGCCCCAGCATTTT. This translates into CAISTGLYQPQHF.